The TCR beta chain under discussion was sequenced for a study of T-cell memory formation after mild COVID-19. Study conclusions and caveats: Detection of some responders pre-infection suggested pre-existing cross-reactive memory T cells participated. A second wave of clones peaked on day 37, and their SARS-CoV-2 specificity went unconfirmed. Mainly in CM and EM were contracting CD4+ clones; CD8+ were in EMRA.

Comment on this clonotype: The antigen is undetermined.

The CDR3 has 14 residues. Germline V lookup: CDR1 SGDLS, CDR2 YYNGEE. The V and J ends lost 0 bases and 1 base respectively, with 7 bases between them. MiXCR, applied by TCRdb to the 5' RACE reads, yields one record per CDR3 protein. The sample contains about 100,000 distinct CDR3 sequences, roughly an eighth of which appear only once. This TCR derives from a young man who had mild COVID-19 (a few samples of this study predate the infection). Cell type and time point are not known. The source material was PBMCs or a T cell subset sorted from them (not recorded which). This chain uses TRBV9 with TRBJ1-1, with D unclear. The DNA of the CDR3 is TGTGCCAGCAGCGTAGGACAAAGGAACACTGAAGCTTTCTTT. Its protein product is CASSVGQRNTEAFF.